One sample yielded the 21 T cell receptor beta chains listed below, sequenced in a study of radiotherapy plus CTLA-4 blockade in lung cancer. Profiled with immunoSEQ multiplex PCR; TCRdb holds only in-frame clones, not every one. In the table there are about 62,000 clones, roughly 76% of which are singletons. The sequenced sample was peripheral blood, obtained from a patient treated with radiotherapy plus ipilimumab. The receptor source for this set is a human donor with non-small cell lung cancer who had a complete response to radiotherapy plus ipilimumab.

This clone was seen once. The chain carries TRBV19 and TRBJ1-5; 9 nucleotides match TRBD1. With 5 bases clipped from V and 4 bases from J, the junction kept 6 bases outside the gene matches. The CDR3 sequence is 15 residues long. CDR1 is LNHDA and CDR2 is SQIVND in the germline V gene (reference sequence). The CDR3 nucleotides are TGTGCCAGTAGTGACCTACAGGGGGCGAATCAGCCCCAGCATTTT. Translating gives CASSDLQGANQPQHF.

The chain has TRBV29-1 and TRBJ2-7; D might be TRBD1 (6 bases). This CDR3 contains 12 residues. V was clipped by 6 bases and J by 2 bases, with 11 bases between them. Germline assignment: CDR1 SQVTM and CDR2 ANQGSEA. DNA for the CDR3: TGCAGCGTGGACACAGGGACCTACGAGCAGTACTTC. Translation: CSVDTGTYEQYF.

CDR3 sequence: CASSIHRQGGQPQHF. The CDR3 bases are TGTGCCAGTAGTATACATCGGCAGGGCGGACAGCCCCAGCATTTT. The rearrangement joins TRBV19 to TRBJ1-5; D may be TRBD1 (5 bases). The CDR3 length is 15 residues. The germline gives CDR1 LNHDA, CDR2 SQIVND (reference sequence). Trimming took off 2 bases at V and 7 bases at J, with 15 bases between the two ends.

The chain combines TRBV28 with TRBJ2-5; possible D gene TRBD1, 5 bases. The J call is doubtful: the DNA matches TRBJ2-7 better. The CDR3 extends over 14 amino acids. The germline gives CDR1 MDHEN, CDR2 SYDVKM. The CDR3 reads CASSTGPSSYEQYF. The CDR3 bases are TGTGCCAGCAGTACAGGACCAAGCTCCTACGAGCAGTACTTC.

The chain couples TRBV18 to TRBJ2-7, with D maybe TRBD2 (6 bases). The length of the CDR3 is 14 residues. Germline V gene data show CDR1 as KGHSH and CDR2 as LQKENI. The V end was cut by 6 bases, the J end by 0 bases, with 12 bases between. The CDR3 nucleotides are TGTGCCAGCTCCCGTCAGCGGGCCTCCTACGAGCAGTACTTC. Its translation is CASSRQRASYEQYF.

The chain couples TRBV5-1 to TRBJ2-1; no definite D call. Germline assignment: CDR1 SGHRS and CDR2 YFSETQ. This CDR3 has 14 amino acids. The V gene lost 0 bases and the J gene lost 1 base, with 5 bases spanning the gap. The CDR3 DNA is TGCGCCAGCAGCTTGGTTACTTCCTACAATGAGCAGTTCTTC. As protein: CASSLVTSYNEQFF.

For the CDR3, the DNA is TGTGCCAGCAGCCAGGAGTGGATTTCACCCCTCCACTTT. The encoded protein is CASSQEWISPLHF. The J gene is TRBJ1-6, the V gene TRBV14; D is ambiguous. This CDR3 is built from 13 residues. V dropped 3 bases and J dropped 9 bases, with 9 bases sitting between them. Germline CDR1 reads SGHDN; CDR2 reads FVKESK.

The chain couples TRBV6-5 to TRBJ2-7; D perhaps matches TRBD1 (6 bases). The CDR3 extends over 15 amino acids. The V end was cut by 4 bases, the J end by 1 base, with 14 bases between. The germline V gene has CDR1 MNHEY and CDR2 SVGAGI. CDR3 sequence reads: CASSLGAQGSYEQYF. CDR3 in DNA: TGTGCCAGCAGTTTGGGAGCACAGGGATCCTACGAGCAGTACTTC.

J is TRBJ2-7 and V is TRBV4-1; D is perhaps TRBD1 (5 bases). The V gene's germline CDR1 is MGHRA and CDR2 YSYEKL. The CDR3 extends over 14 amino acids. The V end was cut by 2 bases, the J end by 0 bases, with 8 bases between. CDR3 in amino acids: CASSQLRGSYEQYF. DNA for the CDR3: TGCGCCAGCAGCCAACTTAGGGGCTCCTACGAGCAGTACTTC.

V is TRBV27 and J is TRBJ1-1, with 9 bases aligning to TRBD1. The length of the CDR3 is 16 residues. V dropped 6 bases and J dropped 5; count of bases not matched to a gene: 13. The germline gives CDR1 MNHEY, CDR2 SMNVEV (reference sequence). As DNA, the CDR3 is TGTGCCAGCAGACAAAGGGACAGGGTCATGGGTACTGAAGCTTTCTTT. It codes for CASRQRDRVMGTEAFF.

This clone was picked up a small number of times. V is TRBV6-5 and J is TRBJ1-5, with D unclear. Deletions cut 8 bases from V and 5 bases from J, with 10 bases between. CDR1 and CDR2 from the germline V gene are MNHEY and SVGAGI. The CDR3 is made up of 12 amino acids. The CDR3 region is CASGDSYQPQHF. The CDR3 nucleotides read TGTGCCAGCGGAGACTCGTATCAGCCCCAGCATTTT.

The chain is built from TRBV5-4 and TRBJ2-3; D remains ambiguous. The CDR3 runs 14 residues. Germline CDR1 SGHNT, CDR2 YYREEE (reference sequence). V lost 4 bases and J 1 base, leaving 10 bases between the germline ends. This chain's CDR3 is CASSVGSGTDTQYF. CDR3 DNA sequence: TGTGCCAGCAGCGTCGGTTCGGGCACAGATACGCAGTATTTT.

This clone was seen more than once but under ten times. The rearrangement uses TRBV5-4 and TRBJ1-2; 7 bases line up with TRBD1. The junction had 8 bases not matched to a gene; V was cut back by 4 bases and J by 8 bases. The CDR3 covers 13 residues. The V gene's germline CDR1 is SGHNT and CDR2 YYREEE (reference sequence). The CDR3 loop is CASSHLEGAGYTF. The CDR3 region has the DNA TGTGCCAGCAGCCACCTTGAGGGGGCCGGCTACACCTTC.

V usage is TRBV21-1 and J usage is TRBJ1-1; TRBD1, the table's D call, lacks a check against the DNA. TRBV21-1 is designated a pseudogene. The CDR3 runs to 15 residues. The CDR3 is CASSLTLTGGFEAFF. CDR3 DNA sequence: TGTGCCAGCAGCCTTACGTTAACAGGGGGCTTTGAAGCTTTCTTT.

The J gene is TRBJ1-5, the V gene TRBV7-8; D is perhaps TRBD1 (6 bases). Trimming cost V 3 bases and J 5 bases, with 8 bases left between them. This CDR3 is 13 amino acids long. Germline V gene data show CDR1 as SGHVS and CDR2 as FQNEAQ. CDR3 protein: CASSLAGDQPQHF. The CDR3 DNA sequence: TGTGCCAGCAGCTTGGCAGGGGATCAGCCCCAGCATTTT.

This chain connects TRBV20-1 to TRBJ1-4; D unclear. The CDR3 spans 11 residues. CDR1 DFQATT and CDR2 SNEGSKA come from the germline V gene (reference sequence). CDR3 DNA: TGCAGCATCTTGAGAGAGGGAAAACTGTTTTTT. This sequence encodes CSILREGKLFF.

V is TRBV4-1 and J is TRBJ2-2, with 10 positions matching TRBD2. V dropped 5 bases and J dropped 2; count of bases not matched to a gene: 8. Germline lookup yields CDR1 MGHRA and CDR2 YSYEKL. The CDR3 is 17 amino acids. This CDR3 reads CASSLAGGPANTGELFF. The CDR3, as DNA: TGCGCCAGCAGCTTAGCGGGGGGCCCCGCAAACACCGGGGAGCTGTTTTTT.

The chain links TRBV23-1 to TRBJ1-1, with TRBD1 as a possible D gene (5 bases). TRBV23-1 is given ORF status, its function remaining uncertain. The V and J ends lost 4 bases and 1 base respectively, with 25 bases between them. CDR3 length: 19 amino acids. CDR3 protein: CASSPLPLKIDSRNTEAFF. As DNA, the CDR3 is TGCGCCAGCAGTCCCCTCCCTTTGAAAATCGACAGCCGGAACACTGAAGCTTTCTTT.

This chain uses TRBV4-3 with TRBJ2-2, with D maybe TRBD1 (6 bases). Trimming stripped 0 bases from V and 6 bases from J, with 8 bases between. The germline CDR1 and CDR2 sequences are LGHNA and YSLEER. The CDR3 sequence is 14 residues long. In DNA form, the CDR3 reads TGCGCCAGCAGCCAAGAGGACAGATCCGGGGAGCTGTTTTTT. Protein: CASSQEDRSGELFF.

The V and J genes are TRBV5-5 and TRBJ2-3; D may be TRBD2 (6 bases). This CDR3 is 16 amino acids long. Germline CDR1 is SGHKS and CDR2 is YYEKEE (reference sequence). With 0 bases removed from V and 0 bases from J, the gap between germline ends came to 11 bases. The CDR3 sequence: CASSLGPSASTDTQYF. The CDR3 DNA sequence: TGTGCCAGCAGCTTGGGTCCTAGCGCGAGCACAGATACGCAGTATTTT.

The CDR3 coding sequence is TGTGCCAGCAGCCATCGCAGCTTGGGACAGAAGCAGTACTTC. Translation gives CASSHRSLGQKQYF. V is TRBV6-6 and J is TRBJ2-7; 7 bases are shared with TRBD1. In germline, CDR1 is MNHNY, CDR2 SVGAGI (reference sequence). With V trimmed by 6 bases and J by 8 bases, 13 bases remained unmatched. CDR3 size: 14 residues.